A selection of T cell receptor beta chains follows, all from one sample in a study of beta chain features in type 1 diabetes. Produced via immunoSEQ multiplex PCR; TCRdb's table is partial and in-frame only. The repertoire holds more than 150,000 clones, with 10% to 15% as singletons. The source material was central memory CD4+ T cells from blood. All receptors come from a woman in her late teens or twenties in good health. CDR3s include the opening cysteine and the closing phenylalanine or tryptophan. D genes are given only for firm matches. A clone size is listed for some rows: how often the clone was seen (once, few, many), or a class if it is expanded.

j_call v_call d_call clone_size cdr3_nt cdr3_aa
TRBJ2-5 TRBV28 NA NA TGTGCCAGCAGTTCGGGGACTCCTTGGGAGACCCAGTACTTC CASSSGTPWETQYF
TRBJ2-3 TRBV4-3 NA NA TGCGCCAGCAGCCAAGAGTTACTACAGGACGGTCTCACAGATACGCAGTATTTT CASSQELLQDGLTDTQYF
TRBJ2-7 TRBV9 TRBD1 few TGTGCCAGCAGCTTGGACAGGGACGATCTCATCTTC CASSLDRDDLIF
TRBJ1-2 TRBV29-1 NA NA TGCAGCGTTCGAGAATCCAACTATGGCTACACCTTC CSVRESNYGYTF
TRBJ2-2 TRBV29-1 TRBD2 few TGCAGCGCCGGGGGGGGATACGCGAACACCGGGGAGCTGTTTTTT CSAGGGYANTGELFF
TRBJ2-7 TRBV28 TRBD2 NA TGTGCCAGCAGGCGACTAGCGGAGGGTTCCTACGAGCAGTACTTC CASRRLAEGSYEQYF
TRBJ1-5 TRBV2 NA NA TGTGCCAGCAGTGAATACGGCTTCGGGTCGCAGCCCCAGCATTTT CASSEYGFGSQPQHF
TRBJ2-1 TRBV4-1 NA NA TGCGCCAGCAGCCAACCTAGGGGGCGGGGTCGCGTCGTCGATGAGCAGTTCTTC CASSQPRGRGRVVDEQFF
TRBJ2-7 TRBV5-4 TRBD2 few TGTGCCAGCAGCTCTCCGGGACTAGCGGTGGGTGAGCAGTACTTC CASSSPGLAVGEQYF
TRBJ2-2 TRBV29-1 TRBD1 few TGCAGCGTAGGTACAGGGGGCTCTAACACCGGGGAGCTGTTTTTT CSVGTGGSNTGELFF
TRBJ2-3 TRBV7-3 TRBD2 NA TGTGCCAGCACCCCTAGCGCGGGAGGTGATACGCAGTATTTT CASTPSAGGDTQYF
TRBJ2-3 TRBV29-1 NA few TGCAGCGTTGAAGGTTCGGGGTTAGATACGCAGTATTTT CSVEGSGLDTQYF
TRBJ2-1 TRBV7-2 NA NA TGTGCCAGCAGCTTAGGACGGAGATACAATGAGCAGTTCTTC CASSLGRRYNEQFF
TRBJ2-5 TRBV7-9 NA few TGTGCCAGCAGCTTAGCGAACGGGGAGACCCAGTACTTC CASSLANGETQYF
TRBJ1-1 TRBV5-1 NA NA TGCGCCAGCAGCTTGGGGTTAACTGTCACTGAAGCTTTCTTT CASSLGLTVTEAFF
TRBJ1-1 TRBV16 NA few TGTGCCAGCAGCCAATCGGCAGGCAACACTGAAGCTTTCTTT CASSQSAGNTEAFF
TRBJ2-2 TRBV30 TRBD2 few TGTGCCTGGGGGACTAGCGGCACAACCGGGGAGCTGTTTTTT CAWGTSGTTGELFF
TRBJ2-5 TRBV6-5 NA few TGTGCCAGCAGCCTTCGGACACTACAAGAGACCCAGTACTTC CASSLRTLQETQYF
TRBJ2-4 TRBV27 TRBD1 NA TGTGCCAGCAGTTCCCCGGATATCGGACAGGGGCTCAACTTC CASSSPDIGQGLNF
TRBJ2-2 TRBV7-6 NA few TGTGCCAGCAGCCGAACGAGTGCGGGAACGGCCGGGGAGCTGTTTTTT CASSRTSAGTAGELFF
TRBJ2-1 TRBV15 TRBD1 NA TGTGCCACCAGCAGAGTGTGGACAGGGGGCCGAAATGAGCAGTTCTTC CATSRVWTGGRNEQFF
TRBJ2-1 TRBV27 TRBD2 NA TGTGCCAGCAGTTTATCTAGCGGGACCCTTTACAATGAGCAGTTCTTC CASSLSSGTLYNEQFF
TRBJ2-1 TRBV7-3 TRBD2 few TGTGCCAGCAGCTTAAGACGGGGGGGCGACGCCAATGAGCAGTTCTTC CASSLRRGGDANEQFF
TRBJ1-2 TRBV21-1 NA few TGTGCCAGCAGCAAACACTTAAACTATGGCTACACCTTC CASSKHLNYGYTF
TRBJ2-7 TRBV4-1 TRBD2 few TGCGCCAGCAGCCACCTTGGACTAGCGGGAGGTAGGCCCTACGAGCAGTACTTC CASSHLGLAGGRPYEQYF
TRBJ2-2 TRBV7-8 TRBD2 few TGTGCCAGCAGCGTAACTAGCGGGAGAGGGAAGGCCGGGGAGCTGTTTTTT CASSVTSGRGKAGELFF
TRBJ2-5 TRBV14 TRBD2 few TGTGCCAGCAGCCAAGTAGCGGGAGGGCCACGAGAGACCCAGTACTTC CASSQVAGGPRETQYF
TRBJ2-1 TRBV27 NA NA TGTGCCAGCCGTATACGGGGTGAGCAGTTCTTC CASRIRGEQFF
TRBJ2-6 TRBV19 NA few TGTGCCAGTAGTATAGGGGGGCAGGTACGCTCTGGGGCCAACGTCCTGACTTTC CASSIGGQVRSGANVLTF
TRBJ2-6 TRBV7-6 TRBD2 few TGTGCCAGCAGCCCAAGACTAGCGGGCAACTCTGGGGCCAACGTCCTGACTTTC CASSPRLAGNSGANVLTF
TRBJ2-1 TRBV9 TRBD2 NA TGTGCCAGCAGCAAGAAAGGGCTAGCGGGAGGGATGGATGAGCAGTTCTTC CASSKKGLAGGMDEQFF
TRBJ2-7 TRBV29-1 TRBD2 few TGCAGCGTCGCGGGGAGGGCTGCTCAAACCTACGAGCAGTACTTC CSVAGRAAQTYEQYF
TRBJ2-1 TRBV5-1 TRBD2 NA TGCGCCAGCAGTGGGCTAGCGGGGAATGAGCAGTTCTTC CASSGLAGNEQFF
TRBJ1-2 TRBV10-3 TRBD1 NA TGTGCCATCAGTGAGCCGGACAGGGTCCCGGCCTTC CAISEPDRVPAF
TRBJ1-4 TRBV29-1 NA few TGCAGCGTTATACCAACAGGGCTTTCTAATGAAAAACTGTTTTTT CSVIPTGLSNEKLFF
TRBJ1-4 TRBV6-6 NA NA TGTGCCAGCAGTGTCCGAATGGCCGGGGGGGATGAAAAACTGTTTTTT CASSVRMAGGDEKLFF
TRBJ2-7 TRBV25-1 TRBD1 NA TGTGCCAGCCAGGGACAGGGGGCAATCGAGCAGTACTTC CASQGQGAIEQYF
TRBJ2-1 TRBV28 NA NA TGTGCCAGCAGTCCCGGGGGAACGCAGGGTGAGCAGTTCTTC CASSPGGTQGEQFF
TRBJ1-1 TRBV11-2 NA few TGTGCCAGCAGCTTACAGGGAGGGAACACTGAAGCTTTCTTT CASSLQGGNTEAFF
TRBJ2-1 TRBV10-3 TRBD2 many TGTGCCATCAGTGACGGTTCAGCGGGGCCTAATCAGTTCTTC CAISDGSAGPNQFF
TRBJ2-5 TRBV19 TRBD1 NA TGTGCCAGTACAGGGGGTGCGGTGGCAGAGACCCAGTACTTC CASTGGAVAETQYF
TRBJ1-5 TRBV28 TRBD1 few TGTGCCAGCAGGTTCCGGGACAGGGGCAATCAGCCCCAGCATTTT CASRFRDRGNQPQHF
TRBJ1-1 TRBV11-2 NA few TGTGCCAGCAGCTTAGCGCTCCCGGGTCGCACTGAAGCTTTCTTT CASSLALPGRTEAFF
TRBJ2-1 TRBV28 TRBD2 once TGTGCCAGCAGTCCTCGGACTAGCGGGGACTGGAATGAGCAGTTCTTC CASSPRTSGDWNEQFF
TRBJ1-3 TRBV28 TRBD1 few TGTGCCAGCAGTCAGGGGGCTGGAAACACCATATATTTT CASSQGAGNTIYF
TRBJ2-2 TRBV15 TRBD2 NA TGTGCCACCAGCGGTAGCGGGAGGGGTAACACCGGGGAGCTGTTTTTT CATSGSGRGNTGELFF
TRBJ2-6 TRBV4-3 NA NA TGCGCCAGCAGCCAAGCCGGGACAACTGGGGCCAACGTCCTGACTTTC CASSQAGTTGANVLTF
TRBJ2-1 TRBV14 TRBD2 few TGTGCCAGCAGCCAAGGGCTAGCGGCAAATTTTCACAATGAGCAGTTCTTC CASSQGLAANFHNEQFF
TRBJ1-1 TRBV25-1 TRBD1 NA TGTGCCAGCAGACCCTCGACAGGGGTTAACACTGAAGCTTTCTTT CASRPSTGVNTEAFF
TRBJ1-2 TRBV4-3 NA NA TGCGCCAGCAGCCCGGACAGCTTCTATGGCTACACCTTC CASSPDSFYGYTF
TRBJ2-2 TRBV18 NA few TGTGCCAGCTCACTAGGGGCCGGGGAGCTGTTTTTT CASSLGAGELFF
TRBJ2-7 TRBV30 TRBD1 few TGTGCCTGGAGTCCCCTGGGACAGGGGGTAAGAAACGAGCAGTACTTC CAWSPLGQGVRNEQYF
TRBJ2-5 TRBV7-8 NA few TGTGCCAGCAGCTTAGGGCGGGTGGGAGAGACCCAGTACTTC CASSLGRVGETQYF
TRBJ1-1 TRBV13 TRBD1 NA TGTGCCAGCAGCTTAGTACTCGGACAGGGAGAAGCTTTCTTT CASSLVLGQGEAFF
TRBJ2-3 TRBV2 NA NA TGTGCCAGCAGTGGGGACAAAGGGCGGACAGATACGCAGTATTTT CASSGDKGRTDTQYF
TRBJ2-3 TRBV28 TRBD2 few TGTGCCAGCGGCGGAGCGGGAGGGGCAGATACGCAGTATTTT CASGGAGGADTQYF
TRBJ2-7 TRBV7-2 TRBD1 few TGTGCCAGCAGCTTGGACAGGTCCTACGAGCAGTACTTC CASSLDRSYEQYF
TRBJ1-2 TRBV20-1 NA NA TGCAGTGCTAACCCCCAGTATGGCTACACCTTC CSANPQYGYTF
TRBJ2-7 TRBV2 NA few TGTGCCAGCAAGTCAGGAGGCCCTACCTCCTACGAGCAGTACTTC CASKSGGPTSYEQYF